This T cell receptor (beta chain) was identified in a study of Ad26.COV2.S vaccination and SARS-CoV-2 variants. Whole-study context: Once or twice, 56 days apart, Ad26.COV2.S was delivered intramuscularly.

Some clones are missing from TCRdb's copy, which holds only in-frame ones; the method was immunoSEQ multiplex PCR. The data contain more than 300,000 clones, roughly 91% of them singletons. General study points: Vaccine recipients posted higher spike-specific TCR breadth than their placebo counterparts.

V was clipped by 0 bases and J by 7 bases; unmatched bases: 2. Germline CDR1 reads SGHRS; CDR2 reads YFSETQ. The CDR3 loop spans 15 amino acids. In regard to this clone: The antigen remains unidentified.

Specified treatment: roughly 19 received Ad26.COV2.S at low or high dose, single or two shots; about 5 received placebo; per-sample allocation not given. The study sampled participants on day 63 after the first vaccine or placebo injection. This TCR derives from a person between 18 and 65 years old who received the Ad26.COV2.S COVID-19 vaccine or a placebo. The chain couples TRBV5-1 to TRBJ1-6; 9 positions match TRBD1. The sample was peripheral blood, taken in a trial of Ad26.COV2.S vaccine versus placebo. The DNA of the CDR3 is TGCGCCAGCAGCTTGGGGGACAGGGAGAATTCACCCCTCCACTTT. This translates into CASSLGDRENSPLHF.